This is a list of T cell receptor beta chains from one sample in a study of monozygotic twins with inflammatory bowel disease. Using the 5' RACE reads, TCRdb records one entry per CDR3 protein without DNA. The sample totals some 330,000 distinct CDR3 sequences. Sequenced sample: blood. These receptors were obtained from a human donor with ulcerative colitis or Crohn's disease, or a healthy co-twin of an affected twin (not recorded which). Both conserved end residues are part of each CDR3.

TRBJ1-5 TRBV12-3/TRBV12-4 CASSGQPNQPQHF
TRBJ1-5 TRBV4-3 CASSQEYRLNQPQHF
TRBJ2-5 TRBV29-1 CSVDPTGQETQYF
TRBJ1-6 TRBV7-2 CASSLEPGSDSPLHF
TRBJ1-1 TRBV7-2 CASSSQSSRNTEAFF
TRBJ2-1 TRBV7-2 CASSLRGSGIHNEQFF
TRBJ2-7 TRBV5-1 CASSLVVSPYEQYF
TRBJ1-2 TRBV7-8 CASSLGRHDSGYYGYTF
TRBJ2-1 TRBV5-1 CASSFAEGRFF
TRBJ2-4 TRBV28 CASSPGGAVRQNIQYF
TRBJ2-5 TRBV11-2 CASSPPFGAETQYF
TRBJ1-2 TRBV6-6 CASSYSETNYGYTF
TRBJ2-4 TRBV7-9 CASSLSRGLSSKNIQYF
TRBJ2-1 TRBV3-1 CASSPPRDSKHNEQFF
TRBJ1-2 TRBV6-2/TRBV6-3 CASSYTEFGYTF
TRBJ2-2 TRBV11-2 CASSLAGVAGELFF
TRBJ1-1 TRBV7-9 CASSLDNVGTEAFF
TRBJ2-3 TRBV5-1 CASRGGTGGGDTQYF
TRBJ1-1 TRBV5-4 CASRPGQDGMNTEAFF
TRBJ1-5 TRBV7-2 CASREGGYSNQPQHF
TRBJ1-1 TRBV12-3/TRBV12-4 CASSLKQDYTEAFF
TRBJ2-7 TRBV7-2 CASSLELGKFYEQYF
TRBJ2-7 TRBV9 CASSVEGHTPYEQYF
TRBJ1-2 TRBV12-3/TRBV12-4 CASSPRLTGYTF
TRBJ1-1 TRBV5-6 CASGRDRSGLTEAFF